These 27 T cell receptor beta chains were sequenced from one sample in a study of post-analysis software for immune sequencing data. Broader study findings: Patients had higher frequencies than controls of five or six TRBV segments, including TRBV5-6, TRBV5-1 and TRBV20-1.

Their target antigens are unknown. Unique molecular identifiers were built into the TCR beta cDNA libraries. MiXCR, applied by TCRdb to the PCR reads, yields one record per CDR3 protein. The data show about 680,000 distinct CDR3 sequences, over 45% seen once. Sequencing was performed on blood. Every receptor here comes from a girl aged 2 to 9 with multiple sclerosis.

This chain joins TRBV20-1 and TRBJ2-7; D uncertain. Matching the DNA end better, TRBJ2-5 makes the J call doubtful. CDR1 DFQATT and CDR2 SNEGSKA come from the germline V gene (reference sequence). The CDR3 covers 10 residues. CDR3 nucleotide sequence: TGCAGTGTAAGATGGGAGACCCAGTACTTC. It codes for CSVRWETQYF.

The V call is TRBV20-1, the J call TRBJ1-1, with D unclear. This CDR3 contains 14 residues. Germline V gene sequence: CDR1 DFQATT, CDR2 SNEGSKA (reference sequence). Trimming took 4 bases from V and 0 from J, leaving 12 bases between them. CDR3 in amino acids: CSATLAGMNTEAFF. The CDR3 coding sequence is TGCAGTGCTACCTTGGCAGGAATGAACACTGAAGCTTTCTTT.

The genes are TRBV7-6 and TRBJ1-2; no clear D gene. The V gene lost 1 base and the J gene lost 2 bases, with 11 bases spanning the gap. Germline V lookup: CDR1 SGHVS, CDR2 FNYEAQ. This CDR3 comprises 15 residues. CDR3 coding DNA: TGTGCCAGCAGCTTAGATGGAACTGTAAACTATGGCTACACCTTC. Its protein product is CASSLDGTVNYGYTF.

The rearrangement links TRBV12-3 or TRBV12-4 to TRBJ1-5; D is possibly TRBD1 (5 bases). This CDR3 has 14 residues. Trimming left V 7 bases short and J 7 bases short, with 17 bases between. The CDR3 here is CASTTWGRDQPQHF. The CDR3 DNA reads as TGTGCCAGCACCACCTGGGGCAGGGACCAGCCCCAGCATTTT.

V gene TRBV4-3 combines with J gene TRBJ1-6, with 11 bases that match TRBD1. Germline V gives CDR1 LGHNA, CDR2 YSLEER. The CDR3 runs 18 residues. Trimming removed 1 base from V and 7 bases from J; junction bases left unmatched: 9. CDR3: CASSQGDRGFSGNSPLHF. In DNA form, the CDR3 reads TGCGCCAGCAGCCAAGGGGACAGGGGGTTTAGTGGGAATTCACCCCTCCACTTT.

The V gene is TRBV7-8, the J gene TRBJ2-3; the match to TRBD2 covers 8 bases. This CDR3 region has 16 residues. V lost 5 bases to trimming and J lost 4 bases; unmatched junction nucleotides: 11. In germline, CDR1 is SGHVS, CDR2 FQNEAQ. The CDR3 DNA follows: TGTGCCAGCAGCCCGGGGGACGGGGGGGCGGCAGATACGCAGTATTTT. Translating it yields CASSPGDGGAADTQYF.

This clonotype was seen a handful of times. The chain couples TRBV20-1 to TRBJ2-3, with a weak D call TRBD2 (6 bases). Germline V gene data show CDR1 as DFQATT and CDR2 as SNEGSKA (reference sequence). The V gene lost 1 base and the J gene lost 0 bases, with 11 bases spanning the gap. The CDR3 is 15 amino acids. CDR3 coding DNA: TGCAGTGCTAGAGCGGCGGGACTTAGCACAGATACGCAGTATTTT. This encodes CSARAAGLSTDTQYF.

V gene TRBV27 combines with J gene TRBJ1-2, with D unresolved. V lost 1 base and J lost 4, with 16 bases in between. CDR3 length equals 16 residues. Per germline, CDR1 MNHEY and CDR2 SMNVEV (reference sequence). The CDR3 loop is CASSLLSFGSTYGYTF. The DNA of the CDR3 is TGTGCCAGCAGTTTATTGAGCTTTGGCAGCACCTATGGCTACACCTTC.

The CDR3 DNA is TGTGCCAGCAGCTCCCGATCCGGGACTAGCGGGGTCAATGAGCAGTTCTTC. Translated, it gives CASSSRSGTSGVNEQFF. The rearrangement links TRBV7-8 to TRBJ2-1, with 13 bases lining up with TRBD2. The junction had 9 bases not matched to a gene; V was cut back by 4 bases and J by 6 bases. The germline gives CDR1 SGHVS, CDR2 FQNEAQ. There are 17 residues in the CDR3.

In nucleotides, the CDR3 is TGTGCCAGCAGCTTAAGGGCTAGCAATGAGCAGTTCTTC. Its translation: CASSLRASNEQFF. The rearrangement uses TRBV7-6 and TRBJ2-1; D unclear. CDR1 SGHVS and CDR2 FNYEAQ come from the germline V gene. Trimming took 2 bases from V and 6 from J, leaving 8 bases between them. The CDR3 loop spans 13 amino acids.

This clonotype was recorded once. The chain has TRBV6-2 or TRBV6-3 and TRBJ2-2, with D perhaps matching TRBD2 (7 bases). CDR1 MNHEY and CDR2 SVGEGT come from the germline V gene. Trimming pared 2 bases from V and 1 base from J, leaving 14 bases between. The CDR3 consists of 17 residues. The CDR3 here is CASSYLGGRGNTGELFF. Written as DNA, the CDR3 is TGTGCCAGCAGTTACCTCGGGGGGCGAGGGAACACCGGGGAGCTGTTTTTT.

The chain employs TRBV20-1 and TRBJ1-5; tentative D call: TRBD1 (5 bases). The CDR3 contains 12 residues. The germline V gene encodes CDR1 DFQATT and CDR2 SNEGSKA (reference sequence). Written as DNA, the CDR3 is TGCAGCGGGACTCAGGGTAATCAGCCCCAGCATTTT. This translates into CSGTQGNQPQHF.

This clonotype has only a few counts. This chain joins TRBV5-1 and TRBJ2-5, with 11 nucleotides matching TRBD2. The end of the DNA fits TRBJ2-7 better, so the J call may be wrong. The CDR3 length is 15 residues. The germline CDR1 and CDR2 sequences are SGHRS and YFSETQ. Here the CDR3 reads CASSSTTSGTYEQYF. DNA for the CDR3: TGCGCCAGCAGCTCGACGACTAGCGGGACCTACGAGCAGTACTTC.

The chain uses TRBV29-1 and TRBJ2-3; no firm D call. The CDR3 length is 15 residues. V was trimmed by 5 bases and J by 4 bases, leaving 19 bases between them. CDR1 and CDR2 from the germline V gene are SQVTM and ANQGSEA. CDR3 sequence (DNA): TGCAGCGTTCGGCATCTGGCCCTTGGGGCAGATACGCAGTATTTT. The encoded protein is CSVRHLALGADTQYF.

J is TRBJ2-3 and V is TRBV5-1; D not certain. Trimming pared 4 bases from V and 0 bases from J, leaving 12 bases between. This CDR3 is 15 amino acids long. The germline CDR1 and CDR2 sequences are SGHRS and YFSETQ. The CDR3 spells CASSRVDPSTDTQYF. For the CDR3, the DNA is TGCGCCAGCAGCCGCGTGGACCCGAGCACAGATACGCAGTATTTT.

V and J are TRBV7-6 and TRBJ2-4, with a weak D call TRBD1 (6 bases). The tail of the sequence fits TRBJ2-7 better, so the J call may be wrong. CDR3 size: 13 residues. The germline V gene has CDR1 SGHVS and CDR2 FNYEAQ. CDR3 DNA sequence: TGTGCCAGCAGCTTAGCTATAGGGGGCGAGCAGTACTTC. Translation gives CASSLAIGGEQYF.

V gene TRBV7-2 combines with J gene TRBJ2-7; D is undetermined. Trimming left V 1 base short and J 3 bases short, with 7 bases between. The CDR3 spans 13 residues. The germline V gene has CDR1 SGHTA and CDR2 FQGNSA. CDR3 region: CASSLVPLYEQYF. The CDR3 coding sequence is TGTGCCAGCAGCTTAGTTCCGCTCTACGAGCAGTACTTC.

This clonotype was seen only a few times. The chain is built from TRBV20-1 and TRBJ2-1; 8 positions agree with TRBD1. CDR1 is DFQATT and CDR2 is SNEGSKA in the germline V gene (reference sequence). This CDR3 has 13 amino acids. Unmatched junction bases numbered 1, after V lost 3 bases and J lost 3 bases. The CDR3 coding sequence is TGCAGTGCTAGGGACAGGGACTACAATGAGCAGTTCTTC. Protein: CSARDRDYNEQFF.

This clonotype showed up just a few times. This sequence joins TRBV7-2 and TRBJ2-3; D gene uncertain. V lost 6 bases to trimming and J lost 4 bases, with 14 bases between them. The CDR3 has 14 residues. CDR1 is SGHTA, CDR2 FQGNSA, per germline. Here the CDR3 reads CASSPGFNSDTQYF. DNA of the CDR3: TGTGCCAGCAGTCCCGGATTCAATTCAGATACGCAGTATTTT.

The chain has TRBV7-8 and TRBJ2-4; D remains ambiguous. CDR3 length equals 13 residues. Trimming shortened V by 5 bases and J by 3 bases, and 8 bases separated the two germline ends. The V gene's germline CDR1 is SGHVS and CDR2 FQNEAQ. The CDR3 nucleotides read TGTGCCAGCAGCCTCTCGGACAAAAACATTCAGTACTTC. Amino acid sequence: CASSLSDKNIQYF.

V gene TRBV27 combines with J gene TRBJ2-7, with 7 bases that match TRBD1. There are 17 residues in the CDR3. Germline assignment: CDR1 MNHEY and CDR2 SMNVEV (reference sequence). V lost 2 bases and J lost 3; bases outside the gene matches: 13. The CDR3 loop is CASSLNAGDRVGYEQYF. Written as DNA, the CDR3 is TGTGCCAGCAGTTTAAATGCCGGTGACAGGGTCGGCTACGAGCAGTACTTC.

This sequence joins TRBV28 and TRBJ2-3; D gene ambiguous. V dropped 4 bases and J dropped 3 bases, with 8 bases sitting between them. Germline CDR1 MDHEN, CDR2 SYDVKM. The CDR3 covers 13 residues. CDR3 nucleotides: TGTGCCAGCAGTTCCGTTGGGACAGATACGCAGTATTTT. Protein product: CASSSVGTDTQYF. Using reference TRBV28 and TRBJ2-3 for the parts outside the CDR3, the full variable domain is DVKVTQSSRYLVKRTGEKVFLECVQDMDHENMFWYRQDPGLGLRLIYFSYDVKMKEKGDIPEGYSVSREKKERFSLILESASTNQTSMYLCASSSVGTDTQYFGPGTRLTVL.

The chain employs TRBV20-1 and TRBJ2-3; D is possibly TRBD1 or TRBD2 (5 bases each). The V gene's germline CDR1 is DFQATT and CDR2 SNEGSKA (reference sequence). V was shortened by 2 bases and J by 2 bases, with 8 bases between the two germline ends. The CDR3 is made up of 13 amino acids. The CDR3 sequence is CSARQGPTDTQYF. The CDR3 nucleotides read TGCAGTGCTAGACAGGGACCCACAGATACGCAGTATTTT.

This clonotype has just a few counts. This CDR3 reads CASSLVAGGGYEQYF. In DNA, the CDR3 is TGTGCCAGCAGCTTAGTGGCAGGGGGTGGCTACGAGCAGTACTTC. The V gene is TRBV7-8, the J gene TRBJ2-7; 7 bases match TRBD1. The CDR3 runs 15 residues. Trimming cost V 1 base and J 3 bases; bases outside gene matches: 6. The germline gives CDR1 SGHVS, CDR2 FQNEAQ.

The V gene is TRBV10-1, the J gene TRBJ1-1; no definite D call. The CDR3 extends over 13 amino acids. The V end was cut by 8 bases, the J end by 5 bases, with 15 bases between. Germline-derived CDR1 and CDR2 are WNHNN and SYGVQD (reference sequence). The CDR3 protein is CASGSTGGTEAFF. The DNA for the CDR3 is TGCGCCAGCGGTAGTACGGGTGGAACTGAAGCTTTCTTT.

This sequence joins TRBV5-1 and TRBJ1-2; D is unresolved. Trimming left V 0 bases short and J 0 bases short, with 12 bases between. This CDR3 has 16 amino acids. Germline CDR1 SGHRS, CDR2 YFSETQ. CDR3 region: CASSLDGRNTNYGYTF. CDR3 coding DNA: TGCGCCAGCAGCTTGGATGGACGGAATACTAACTATGGCTACACCTTC.

This clonotype was recorded only once. The chain is built from TRBV10-3 and TRBJ1-5; possible D gene TRBD1, 5 bases. This CDR3 region has 14 residues. Trimming shortened V by 3 bases and J by 10 bases, and 16 bases separated the two germline ends. CDR1 ENHRY and CDR2 SYGVKD come from the germline V gene. CDR3 protein: CAISDSQAGHPQHF. For the CDR3, the DNA is TGTGCCATCAGTGATTCTCAGGCTGGACACCCCCAGCATTTT.